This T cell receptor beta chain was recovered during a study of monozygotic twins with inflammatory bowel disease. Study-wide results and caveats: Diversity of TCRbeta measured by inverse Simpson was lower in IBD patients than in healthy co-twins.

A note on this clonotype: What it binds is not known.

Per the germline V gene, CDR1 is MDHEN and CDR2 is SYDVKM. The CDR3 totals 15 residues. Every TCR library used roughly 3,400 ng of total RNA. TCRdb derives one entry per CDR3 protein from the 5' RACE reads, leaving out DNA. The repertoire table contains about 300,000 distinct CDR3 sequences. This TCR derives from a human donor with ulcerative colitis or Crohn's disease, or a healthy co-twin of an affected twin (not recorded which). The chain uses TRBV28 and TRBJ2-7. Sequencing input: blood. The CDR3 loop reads CASNSFWGVTYEQYF.